Listed here are 23 T cell receptor beta chains from one sample, sequenced in a study of beta chain features in type 1 diabetes. The study, taken as a whole, reports: Patients with Type 1 diabetes showed moderately but significantly shorter TCRB CDR3s in all four CD4+ subsets.

These receptors are not linked to any known antigen. Sequencing targeted expressed TCRB transcripts, as all isolated RNA had been reverse transcribed. TCRdb's table, derived via immunoSEQ multiplex PCR, lists solely in-frame clones and lacks some. There are 250,000 or so clones in the sample; about 15% occur only once, and just under 0.02% lies in the top ten. The sample was naive CD4+ T cells from blood. The receptors derive from a young man with type 1 diabetes.

This clone was counted between two and nine times. The rearrangement joins TRBV19 to TRBJ1-5, with TRBD1 matching 11 bases. The ends lost 7 bases at V and 1 base at J; junction bases unmatched: 12. This CDR3 is built from 18 residues. Germline V CDR1 and CDR2: LNHDA, SQIVND (reference sequence). The CDR3, as DNA: TGTGCCAGTACCCCGGGACAGGGGGTCCCCTGGAGCAATCAGCCCCAGCATTTT. Amino acids: CASTPGQGVPWSNQPQHF.

This clone was seen only a few times. This chain joins TRBV29-1 and TRBJ1-1; 8 bases agree with TRBD1. Germline V CDR1 and CDR2: SQVTM, ANQGSEA. Trimming at V came to 4 bases and at J to 6 bases, leaving 10 bases not matched to a gene. The CDR3 has 14 residues. DNA for the CDR3: TGCAGCGTTGCAGGGGGCGGCCGTAAGGCTGAAGCTTTCTTT. Translation: CSVAGGGRKAEAFF.

This clone was seen a few times. Other DNA sequences of this sample code for an identical CDR3. The chain links TRBV7-9 to TRBJ2-7; D is unresolved. Germline V gives CDR1 SEHNR, CDR2 FQNEAQ (reference sequence). V gave up 1 base and J gave up 4 bases, with 5 bases separating them. CDR3 length: 12 amino acids. CDR3 coding DNA: TGTGCCAGCAGCTTAGGTTCTTACGAGCAGTACTTC. Amino acid sequence: CASSLGSYEQYF.

The chain employs TRBV28 and TRBJ1-5; no definite D call. The germline V gene has CDR1 MDHEN and CDR2 SYDVKM. This CDR3 has 12 amino acids. V gave up 7 bases and J gave up 2 bases, with 6 bases separating them. The CDR3 region is CASTTGNQPQHF. The CDR3 DNA reads as TGTGCCAGCACCACTGGCAATCAGCCCCAGCATTTT.

V is TRBV5-1 and J is TRBJ2-7; 7 bases line up with TRBD1. CDR1 is SGHRS, CDR2 YFSETQ, per germline. V gave up 4 bases and J gave up 3 bases; unmatched junction bases: 7. This CDR3 is 14 amino acids long. The CDR3 is CASSLPGQFYEQYF. The CDR3 DNA follows: TGCGCCAGCAGCCTACCGGGACAGTTCTACGAGCAGTACTTC.

About this clone itself: The junction differs from germline at one of its ends, possibly a read error. The J gene is TRBJ2-1, the V gene TRBV7-7; D remains unclear. Germline V gene lookup returns CDR1 SSHAT and CDR2 FNYEAQ (reference sequence). The CDR3 runs to 13 residues. The CDR3: CASSIDTYNEQFF. CDR3 in DNA: TGTGCTAGCAGCATCGACACCTACAATGAGCAGTTCTTC. Complete variable domain (other parts from reference TRBV7-7 and TRBJ2-1): GAGVSQSPRYKVTKRGQDVTLRCDPISSHATLYWYQQALGQGPEFLTYFNYEAQPDKSGLPSDRFSAERPEGSISTLTIQRTEQRDSAMYRCASSIDTYNEQFFGPGTRLTVL.

Worth noting for this clone: Other DNA sequences within the sample encode an identical CDR3. The genes are TRBV18 and TRBJ1-1, with D hard to call. CDR1 KGHSH and CDR2 LQKENI come from the germline V gene. V was cut by 3 bases and J by 1 base, with 6 bases left in between. CDR3 length: 13 amino acids. The CDR3 is CASSPGQNTEAFF. CDR3 bases: TGTGCCAGCTCACCTGGGCAGAACACTGAAGCTTTCTTT. The variable domain in full, completed from reference TRBV18 and TRBJ1-1, reads NAGVMQNPRHLVRRRGQEARLRCSPMKGHSHVYWYRQLPEEGLKFMVYLQKENIIDESGMPKERFSAEFPKEGPSILRIQQVVRGDSAAYFCASSPGQNTEAFFGQGTRLTVV.

There are a few counts of this clone. The CDR3 DNA reads TGTGCCAGCAGCGTAAACACCGGGGAGCTGTTTTTT. Its protein product is CASSVNTGELFF. The chain combines TRBV11-2 with TRBJ2-2, with no clear D. The V and J ends lost 5 bases and 2 bases respectively, with 3 bases between them. Per germline, CDR1 SGHAT and CDR2 FQNNGV. CDR3 length: 12 residues.

The sample holds a few counts of this clone. The gene calls are TRBV6-1 and TRBJ1-4, with TRBD1 matching 8 bases. The germline V gene has CDR1 MNHNS and CDR2 SASEGT. Unmatched junction bases numbered 8, after V lost 6 bases and J lost 8 bases. The CDR3 loop spans 14 amino acids. CDR3 residues: CASRYRGTEEKLFF. CDR3 nucleotide sequence: TGTGCCAGCAGGTACAGGGGGACGGAAGAAAAACTGTTTTTT.

The chain carries TRBV19 and TRBJ1-1; weak D call: TRBD1 (6 bases). The CDR3 is 14 amino acids. Germline CDR1 and CDR2: LNHDA and SQIVND (reference sequence). V was pared by 3 bases and J by 7 bases, with 15 bases between. CDR3 residues: CASSIGAGEYEAFF. The CDR3 nucleotides are TGTGCCAGTAGTATTGGGGCAGGGGAGTATGAAGCTTTCTTT.

This clone was recorded a few times. The V call is TRBV7-9, the J call TRBJ2-1, with a weak D call TRBD1 (5 bases). The CDR3 sequence is 13 residues long. Trimming cost V 4 bases and J 9 bases, with 13 bases left between them. Germline V gives CDR1 SEHNR, CDR2 FQNEAQ (reference sequence). DNA for the CDR3: TGTGCCAGCAGCTCTGCACAGGTCACTGAGCAGTTCTTC. Translation gives CASSSAQVTEQFF.

This chain joins TRBV5-1 and TRBJ2-7; D not resolved. Trimming took off 0 bases at V and 0 bases at J, with 10 bases between the two ends. Germline values: CDR1 SGHRS, CDR2 YFSETQ. The CDR3 length is 15 residues. The CDR3 reads CASSLGAESSYEQYF. CDR3 sequence (DNA): TGCGCCAGCAGCTTGGGTGCGGAGAGCTCCTACGAGCAGTACTTC.

In the case of this clone: Other DNA sequences from this sample encode an identical CDR3 as well. The chain links TRBV18 to TRBJ1-1, with D perhaps TRBD1 (6 bases). Germline V gives CDR1 KGHSH, CDR2 LQKENI. The CDR3 is made up of 13 amino acids. V was shortened by 6 bases and J by 1 base, with 9 bases between the two germline ends. CDR3 nucleotides: TGTGCCAGCTCTAGGACAGAGAACACTGAAGCTTTCTTT. This gives the protein CASSRTENTEAFF.

This clone came up a few times. This sequence joins TRBV5-1 and TRBJ1-2; D call uncertain. The CDR3 loop spans 15 amino acids. Germline V gene lookup returns CDR1 SGHRS and CDR2 YFSETQ. Trimming cost V 4 bases and J 0 bases, with 13 bases left between them. The CDR3 spells CASSPRGSTNYGYTF. CDR3 nucleotide sequence: TGCGCCAGCAGCCCGCGGGGAAGTACTAACTATGGCTACACCTTC.

This clone was counted a few times. The chain employs TRBV6-6 and TRBJ1-3, with D possibly being TRBD1 (6 bases). Germline V gives CDR1 MNHNY, CDR2 SVGAGI (reference sequence). V gave up 2 bases and J gave up 3 bases, with 11 bases separating them. The CDR3 runs to 15 residues. The chain's CDR3 is CASSYGGAGGNTIYF. Here the CDR3 DNA reads TGTGCCAGCAGTTACGGGGGGGCAGGTGGAAACACCATATATTTT.

This clone was counted between two and nine times. V is TRBV30 and J is TRBJ2-3, with TRBD1 as a possible D gene (5 bases). Germline lookup yields CDR1 GTSNPN and CDR2 SVGIG (reference sequence). Trimming left V 1 base short and J 0 bases short, with 11 bases between. This CDR3 spans 15 amino acids. The CDR3 is CAWSAGKLSTDTQYF. The CDR3 nucleotides are TGTGCCTGGAGTGCAGGGAAGTTGAGCACAGATACGCAGTATTTT.

This sequence joins TRBV4-1 and TRBJ2-5; 12 bases are a match to TRBD2. With 1 base clipped from V and 2 bases from J, the junction kept 8 bases outside the gene matches. The CDR3 spans 18 residues. The germline V gene has CDR1 MGHRA and CDR2 YSYEKL. CDR3 loop: CASSQGLAGVMGQETQYF. Here the CDR3 DNA reads TGCGCCAGCAGCCAAGGACTAGCGGGGGTAATGGGGCAAGAGACCCAGTACTTC.

This clone was found a few times. V usage is TRBV5-1 and J usage is TRBJ1-6; D might be TRBD1 (6 bases). The CDR3 extends over 14 amino acids. CDR1 and CDR2 from the germline V gene are SGHRS and YFSETQ. Trimming cost V 4 bases and J 8 bases, with 13 bases left between them. Written as DNA, the CDR3 is TGCGCCAGCAGCGGCGAGGGGGTCGATTCACCCCTCCACTTT. This sequence encodes CASSGEGVDSPLHF. The complete variable domain, with remaining parts taken from reference TRBV5-1 and TRBJ1-6, reads KAGVTQTPRYLIKTRGQQVTLSCSPISGHRSVSWYQQTPGQGLQFLFEYFSETQRNKGNFPGRFSGRQFSNSRSEMNVSTLELGDSALYLCASSGEGVDSPLHFGNGTRLTVT.

The chain employs TRBV30 and TRBJ2-6, with 7 nucleotides matching TRBD1. V gave up 8 bases and J gave up 1 base; unmatched junction bases: 11. Germline-derived CDR1 and CDR2 are GTSNPN and SVGIG (reference sequence). There are 16 residues in the CDR3. The CDR3 sequence is CAGNRGPISGANVLTF. CDR3 DNA: TGTGCCGGGAACAGGGGTCCGATTTCTGGGGCCAACGTCCTGACTTTC.

This rearrangement joins TRBV5-4 to TRBJ2-5; 7 bases align to TRBD2. Trimming at V came to 2 bases and at J to 2 bases, leaving 12 bases not matched to a gene. The CDR3 sequence is 17 residues long. In germline, CDR1 is SGHNT, CDR2 YYREEE (reference sequence). CDR3 in amino acids: CASSFLAAANYQETQYF. CDR3 in DNA: TGTGCCAGCAGCTTCCTAGCGGCCGCAAACTATCAAGAGACCCAGTACTTC.

V usage is TRBV2 and J usage is TRBJ1-1, with 12 bases fitting TRBD1. The germline V gene has CDR1 SNHLY and CDR2 FYNNEI. This CDR3 contains 15 residues. The V gene end was trimmed by 6 bases and the J gene end by 6 bases; junction bases not matched to a gene: 8. The CDR3 DNA reads TGTGCCAGCAGGGGACAGGGGGCATCGCGGCCTGAAGCTTTCTTT. It encodes CASRGQGASRPEAFF.

The rearrangement links TRBV2 to TRBJ1-2; D perhaps matches TRBD1 (5 bases). The CDR3 sequence is 13 residues long. From germline, CDR1 is SNHLY and CDR2 FYNNEI. Trimming left V 11 bases short and J 4 bases short, with 17 bases between. CDR3 nucleotide sequence: TGTGCCTCACACGGGGGTCCCCCCTATGGCTACACCTTC. It yields the protein CASHGGPPYGYTF.

The chain employs TRBV30 and TRBJ2-7; 9 positions agree with TRBD1. The CDR3 runs to 13 residues. The V segment lost 1 base and the J segment 6 bases; nucleotides outside the gene matches: 4. The V gene's germline CDR1 is GTSNPN and CDR2 SVGIG (reference sequence). The CDR3 sequence is CAWSEQGASEQYF. The CDR3 nucleotides are TGTGCCTGGAGTGAACAGGGGGCTAGCGAGCAGTACTTC.